This section outlines one TCR beta chain sequence together with its context. Its antigen is as yet unknown. Compared with germline, one end of the junction differs, possibly owing to a read error. Specified time point: pre-sensitization, week 0. Treatment defined: therapeutic diphenylcyclopropenone sensitization with weekly scalp DPC. Total RNA came from unfractionated whole blood. The data stem from a study of human T cells and chemical hapten exposure. Overall study context: The variation in per-sample TCR yields arose mainly from small differences in pooled library volumes.

Library preparation tagged each individual cDNA molecule with a unique molecular identifier. TCRdb recomputed calls from the RACE reads with MiXCR, one row per CDR3 protein. Of a few hundred thousand distinct CDR3 sequences in the sample, around 7.7% are singletons; the top ten hold more than 1%. General study results and limits: While controls formed fewer of them, expanded TCRs formed significantly more large CDR3 similarity clusters.

The sequencing used whole blood, collected in connection with sensitization to the hapten diphenylcyclopropenone (DPC). The receptor was isolated from a man between 18 and 35 years old with alopecia areata. Some clones in this sample may be carry-over from other donors' samples.

The CDR3 DNA follows: TGTGCCAGCAGCTTTCATGGGGGCGCAGCCATCGAGTTT. This encodes CASSFHGGAAIEF. The V call is TRBV7-9, the J call TRBJ1-4, with a weak D call TRBD1 (6 bases). This CDR3 contains 13 residues. From germline, CDR1 is SEHNR and CDR2 FQNEAQ (reference sequence).